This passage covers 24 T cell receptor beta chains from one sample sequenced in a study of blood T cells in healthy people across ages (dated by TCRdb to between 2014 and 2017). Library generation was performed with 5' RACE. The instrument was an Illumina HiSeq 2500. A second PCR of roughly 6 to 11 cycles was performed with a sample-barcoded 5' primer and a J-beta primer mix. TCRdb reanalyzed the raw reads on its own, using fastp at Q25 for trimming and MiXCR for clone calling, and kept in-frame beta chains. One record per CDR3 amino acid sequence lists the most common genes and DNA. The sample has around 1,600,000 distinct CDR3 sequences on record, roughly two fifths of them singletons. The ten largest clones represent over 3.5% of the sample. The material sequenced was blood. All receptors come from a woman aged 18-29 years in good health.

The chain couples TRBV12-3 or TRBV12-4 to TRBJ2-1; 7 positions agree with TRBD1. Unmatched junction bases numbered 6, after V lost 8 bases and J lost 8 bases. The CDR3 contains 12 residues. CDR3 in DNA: TGTGCCAGCCATCAAGGGGGCCATGAGCAGTTCTTC. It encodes CASHQGGHEQFF.

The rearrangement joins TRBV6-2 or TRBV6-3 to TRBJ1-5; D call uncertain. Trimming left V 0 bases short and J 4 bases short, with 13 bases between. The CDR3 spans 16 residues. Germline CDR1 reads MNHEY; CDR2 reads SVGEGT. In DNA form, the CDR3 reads TGTGCCAGCAGTTACTCTAGTCCCTTTGGGAATCAGCCCCAGCATTTT. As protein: CASSYSSPFGNQPQHF.

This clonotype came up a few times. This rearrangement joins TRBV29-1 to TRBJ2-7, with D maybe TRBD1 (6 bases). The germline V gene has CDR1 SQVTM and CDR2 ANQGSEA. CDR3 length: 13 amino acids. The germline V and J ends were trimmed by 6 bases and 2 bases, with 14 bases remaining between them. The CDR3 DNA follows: TGCAGCGTCCCGGGACATAACCCCTACGAGCAGTACTTC. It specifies CSVPGHNPYEQYF.

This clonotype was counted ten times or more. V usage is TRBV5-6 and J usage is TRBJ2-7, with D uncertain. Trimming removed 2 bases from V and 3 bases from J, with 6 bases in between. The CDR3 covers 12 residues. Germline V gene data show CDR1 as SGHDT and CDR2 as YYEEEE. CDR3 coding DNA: TGTGCCAGCAGCTTCGACAACTACGAGCAGTACTTC. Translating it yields CASSFDNYEQYF.

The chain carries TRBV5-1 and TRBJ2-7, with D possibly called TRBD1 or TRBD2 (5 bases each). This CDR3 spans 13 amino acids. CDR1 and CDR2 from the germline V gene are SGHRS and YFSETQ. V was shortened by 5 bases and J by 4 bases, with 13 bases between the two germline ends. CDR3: CASRPQGDYEQYF. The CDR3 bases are TGCGCCAGCAGACCTCAGGGAGATTACGAGCAGTACTTC.

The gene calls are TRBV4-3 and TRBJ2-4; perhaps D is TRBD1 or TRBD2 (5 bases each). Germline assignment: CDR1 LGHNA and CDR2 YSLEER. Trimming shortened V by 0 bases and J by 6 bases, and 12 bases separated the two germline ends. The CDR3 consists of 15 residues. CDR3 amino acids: CASSQDGTGLNIQYF. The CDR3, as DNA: TGCGCCAGCAGCCAAGATGGTACAGGACTAAACATTCAGTACTTC.

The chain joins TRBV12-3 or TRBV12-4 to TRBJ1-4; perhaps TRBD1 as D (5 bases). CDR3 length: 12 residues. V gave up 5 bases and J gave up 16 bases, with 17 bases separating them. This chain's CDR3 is CASSPLLGERFF. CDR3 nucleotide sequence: TGTGCCAGCAGTCCCCTTTTGGGGGAACGGTTTTTT.

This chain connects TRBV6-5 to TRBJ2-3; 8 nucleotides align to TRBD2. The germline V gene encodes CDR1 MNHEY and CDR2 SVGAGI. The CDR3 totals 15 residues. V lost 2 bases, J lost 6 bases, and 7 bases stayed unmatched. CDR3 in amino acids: CASSYAGTRGDTQYF. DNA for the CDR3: TGTGCCAGCAGTTACGCCGGGACTAGGGGGGATACGCAGTATTTT.

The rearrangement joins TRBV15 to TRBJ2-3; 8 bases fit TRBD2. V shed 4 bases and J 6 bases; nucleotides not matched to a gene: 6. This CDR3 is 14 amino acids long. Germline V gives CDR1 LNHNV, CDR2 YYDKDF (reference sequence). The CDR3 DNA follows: TGTGCCACCAGCATGGCGGGGGGCGAGGATACGCAGTATTTT. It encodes CATSMAGGEDTQYF.

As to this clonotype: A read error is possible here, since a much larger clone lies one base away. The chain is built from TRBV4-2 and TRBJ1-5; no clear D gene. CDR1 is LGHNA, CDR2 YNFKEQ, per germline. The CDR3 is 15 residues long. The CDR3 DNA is TGTACCAGCAGCCAAGAGGTACAGTCCAATCAGCCCCAGCATTTT. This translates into CTSSQEVQSNQPQHF.

The CDR3 spells CASSSLAGLIYNEQYF. CDR3 coding DNA: TGTGCCAGCAGTTCACTAGCGGGGCTAATCTACAATGAGCAGTACTTC. The J gene is TRBJ2-7, the V gene TRBV27; 10 bases align to TRBD2. Germline loops: CDR1 MNHEY, CDR2 SMNVEV (reference sequence). This CDR3 has 16 residues. V dropped 4 bases and J dropped 7; count of bases not matched to a gene: 13.

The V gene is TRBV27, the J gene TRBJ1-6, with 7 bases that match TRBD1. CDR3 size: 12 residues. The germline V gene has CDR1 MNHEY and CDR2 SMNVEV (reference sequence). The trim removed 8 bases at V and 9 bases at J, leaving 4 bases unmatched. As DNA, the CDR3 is TGTGCCAGCCGGGACAGCCTTTCACCCCTCCACTTT. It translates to CASRDSLSPLHF.

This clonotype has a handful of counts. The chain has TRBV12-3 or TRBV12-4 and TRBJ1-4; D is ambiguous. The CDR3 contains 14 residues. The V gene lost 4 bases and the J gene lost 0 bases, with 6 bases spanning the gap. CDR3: CASSSSATNEKLFF. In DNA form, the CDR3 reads TGTGCCAGCAGTTCCAGCGCAACTAATGAAAAACTGTTTTTT.

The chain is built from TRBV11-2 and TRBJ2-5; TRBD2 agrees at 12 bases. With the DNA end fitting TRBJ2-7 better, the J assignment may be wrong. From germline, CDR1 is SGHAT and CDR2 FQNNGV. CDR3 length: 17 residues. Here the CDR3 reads CASSRRLAGAQGSEQYF. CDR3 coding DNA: TGTGCCAGCAGCCGGCGACTAGCGGGGGCTCAAGGGAGCGAGCAGTACTTC.

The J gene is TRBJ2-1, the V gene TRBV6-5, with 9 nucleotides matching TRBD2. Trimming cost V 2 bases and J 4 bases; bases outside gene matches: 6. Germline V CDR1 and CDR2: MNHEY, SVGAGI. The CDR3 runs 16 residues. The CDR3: CASSYGAGGLYNEQFF. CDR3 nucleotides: TGTGCCAGCAGTTACGGAGCGGGGGGACTGTACAATGAGCAGTTCTTC.

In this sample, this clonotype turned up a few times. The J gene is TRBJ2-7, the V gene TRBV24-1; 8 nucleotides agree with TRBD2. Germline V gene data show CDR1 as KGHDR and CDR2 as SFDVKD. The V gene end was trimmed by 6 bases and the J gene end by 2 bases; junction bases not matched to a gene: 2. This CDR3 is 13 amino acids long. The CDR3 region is CATSNSGTYEQYF. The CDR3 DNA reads TGTGCCACCAGTAATAGCGGGACCTACGAGCAGTACTTC.

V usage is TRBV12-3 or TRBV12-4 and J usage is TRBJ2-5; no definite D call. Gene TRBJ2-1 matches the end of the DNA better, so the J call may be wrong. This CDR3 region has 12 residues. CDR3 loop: CASSRAPEAQFF. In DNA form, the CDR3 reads TGTGCCAGCAGTCGCGCCCCAGAGGCCCAGTTCTTC.

The DNA of the CDR3 is TGTGCCAGCATTTTTAGCGGGAGCTCCTACAATGAGCAGTTCTTC. This translates into CASIFSGSSYNEQFF. This chain connects TRBV6-2 or TRBV6-3 to TRBJ2-1; 9 bases are shared with TRBD2. This CDR3 has 15 residues. V shed 7 bases and J 0 bases; nucleotides not matched to a gene: 4. Germline-derived CDR1 and CDR2 are MNHEY and SVGEGT.

CDR3 in DNA: TGTGCCAGCAGTCAGACCGGGACTAGCTTCAATGAGCAGTTCTTC. It encodes CASSQTGTSFNEQFF. The V call is TRBV6-5, the J call TRBJ2-1; TRBD2 matches at 9 bases. There are 15 residues in the CDR3. V lost 5 bases to trimming and J lost 6 bases; unmatched junction nucleotides: 8. Germline CDR1 and CDR2: MNHEY and SVGAGI.

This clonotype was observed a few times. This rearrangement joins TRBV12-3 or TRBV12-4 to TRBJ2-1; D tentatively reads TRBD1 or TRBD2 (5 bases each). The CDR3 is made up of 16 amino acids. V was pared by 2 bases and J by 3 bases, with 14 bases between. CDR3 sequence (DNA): TGTGCCAGCAGTTTAATGGGGACCAACCTCTACAATGAGCAGTTCTTC. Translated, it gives CASSLMGTNLYNEQFF.

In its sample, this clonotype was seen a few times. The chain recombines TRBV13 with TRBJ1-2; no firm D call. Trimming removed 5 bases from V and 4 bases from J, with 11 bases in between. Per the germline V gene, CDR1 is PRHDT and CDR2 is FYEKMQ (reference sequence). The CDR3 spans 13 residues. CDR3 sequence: CASSVISTYGYTF. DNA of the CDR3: TGTGCCAGCAGCGTCATCAGTACCTATGGCTACACCTTC.

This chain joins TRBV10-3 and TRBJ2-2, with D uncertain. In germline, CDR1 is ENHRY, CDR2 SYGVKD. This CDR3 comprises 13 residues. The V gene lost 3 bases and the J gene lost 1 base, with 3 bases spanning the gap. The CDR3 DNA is TGTGCCATCAGTGAATGGAACACCGGGGAGCTGTTTTTT. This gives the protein CAISEWNTGELFF.

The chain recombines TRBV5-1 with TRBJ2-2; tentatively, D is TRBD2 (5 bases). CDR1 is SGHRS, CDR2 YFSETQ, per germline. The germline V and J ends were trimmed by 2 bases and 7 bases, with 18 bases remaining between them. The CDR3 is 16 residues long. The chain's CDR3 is CASSLIGPGTGGELFF. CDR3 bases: TGCGCCAGCAGCTTAATTGGACCGGGAACGGGCGGGGAGCTGTTTTTT. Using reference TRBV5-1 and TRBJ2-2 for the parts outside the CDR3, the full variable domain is KAGVTQTPRYLIKTRGQQVTLSCSPISGHRSVSWYQQTPGQGLQFLFEYFSETQRNKGNFPGRFSGRQFSNSRSEMNVSTLELGDSALYLCASSLIGPGTGGELFFGEGSRLTVL.

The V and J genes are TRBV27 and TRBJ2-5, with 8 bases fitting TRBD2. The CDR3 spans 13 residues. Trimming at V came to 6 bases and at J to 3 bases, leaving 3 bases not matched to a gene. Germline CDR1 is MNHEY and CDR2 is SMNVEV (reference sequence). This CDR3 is CASRLAGKETQYF. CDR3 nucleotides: TGTGCCAGCAGATTAGCGGGGAAAGAGACCCAGTACTTC.